One T cell receptor beta chain is described in this entry. The V gene's germline CDR1 is SGHRS and CDR2 YFSETQ. The CDR3 is 14 amino acids. V lost 2 bases to trimming and J lost 4 bases; unmatched junction nucleotides: 6. The data are from a study of cytomegalovirus exposure and HLA in healthy donors. PCR was performed using 60 Vbeta and 13 Jbeta primers. Profiled with immunoSEQ multiplex PCR; TCRdb holds only in-frame clones, not every one. The sample lists about 130,000 clones, about 66% seen once, with about 1.5% in the top ten. This sequence joins TRBV5-1 and TRBJ2-7, with 7 nucleotides matching TRBD1. This TCR came from a human donor in good health. Sequenced material: PBMCs. The CDR3 DNA follows: TGCGCCAGCAGCTTACGACAGGGCCCGTACGAGCAGTACTTC. Amino acids: CASSLRQGPYEQYF.